These T cell receptor beta chains were read from a single sample in a study of T cell responses to AZD1222 COVID-19 vaccine. Sequencing used immunoSEQ multiplex PCR; TCRdb keeps in-frame clones, though not all of them. The sample includes about 59,000 clones, around 80% of them seen just once. The source was peripheral blood, collected on day 0 of AZD1222 vaccination. The receptors were gathered from an adult in good health. CDR3s include the opening cysteine and the closing phenylalanine or tryptophan. Fields, in order: V gene, D gene, J gene, clone size, CDR3 protein, CDR3 DNA. D genes are given only for firm matches. Expanded clones are given a class, and other clones once, few, many or no size at all.

>TRBV5-5|-|TRBJ1-6|-
CASSLGRGVRNSPLHF
TGTGCCAGCAGCTTGGGACGGGGGGTAAGGAATTCACCCCTCCACTTT
>TRBV28|-|TRBJ2-5|few
CASSSPDRQETQYF
TGTGCCAGCAGCTCCCCTGACAGACAAGAGACCCAGTACTTC
>TRBV28|-|TRBJ2-7|-
CASTSGTLGYEQYF
TGTGCCAGCACCTCCGGGACTCTAGGGTACGAGCAGTACTTC
>TRBV11-1|-|TRBJ1-3|-
CASSSEFSGNTIYF
TGTGCCAGCAGCTCAGAGTTCTCTGGAAACACCATATATTTT
>TRBV28|TRBD2|TRBJ2-2|-
CASSSSGTNTGELFF
TGTGCCAGCAGTTCTAGCGGGACGAACACCGGGGAGCTGTTTTTT
>TRBV29-1|TRBD1|TRBJ2-5|-
CSVGPGGRGETQYF
TGCAGCGTTGGCCCAGGGGGTCGCGGAGAGACCCAGTACTTC
>TRBV7-2|-|TRBJ2-3|-
CASSFVHLLGTDTQYF
TGTGCCAGCAGCTTCGTTCATCTCCTCGGCACAGATACGCAGTATTTT
>TRBV4-3|-|TRBJ1-3|-
CASSQAGGNTIYF
TGCGCCAGCAGCCAAGCCGGTGGAAACACCATATATTTT
>TRBV7-3|-|TRBJ2-6|-
CASSLNRPSGANVLTF
TGTGCCAGCAGCTTAAACAGGCCCTCTGGGGCCAACGTCCTGACTTTC
>TRBV28|-|TRBJ2-7|-
CASSFMGGGYEQYF
TGTGCCAGCAGTTTTATGGGGGGAGGCTACGAGCAGTACTTC
>TRBV6-5|-|TRBJ1-6|-
CASSWGSGSPLHF
TGTGCCAGCAGTTGGGGGTCTGGTTCACCCCTCCACTTT
>TRBV5-1|-|TRBJ2-1|-
CASSLGGASYNEQFF
TGCGCCAGCAGCTTGGGAGGGGCATCCTACAATGAGCAGTTCTTC
>TRBV6-6|TRBD1|TRBJ1-3|-
CASSYSGTGDRDTIYF
TGTGCCAGCAGTTACTCCGGGACAGGCGACAGGGACACCATATATTTT
>TRBV3-1/TRBV3-2|-|TRBJ2-7|-
CASSQGMLLVSYEQYF
TGTGCCAGCAGCCAAGGGATGTTACTAGTATCCTACGAGCAGTACTTC